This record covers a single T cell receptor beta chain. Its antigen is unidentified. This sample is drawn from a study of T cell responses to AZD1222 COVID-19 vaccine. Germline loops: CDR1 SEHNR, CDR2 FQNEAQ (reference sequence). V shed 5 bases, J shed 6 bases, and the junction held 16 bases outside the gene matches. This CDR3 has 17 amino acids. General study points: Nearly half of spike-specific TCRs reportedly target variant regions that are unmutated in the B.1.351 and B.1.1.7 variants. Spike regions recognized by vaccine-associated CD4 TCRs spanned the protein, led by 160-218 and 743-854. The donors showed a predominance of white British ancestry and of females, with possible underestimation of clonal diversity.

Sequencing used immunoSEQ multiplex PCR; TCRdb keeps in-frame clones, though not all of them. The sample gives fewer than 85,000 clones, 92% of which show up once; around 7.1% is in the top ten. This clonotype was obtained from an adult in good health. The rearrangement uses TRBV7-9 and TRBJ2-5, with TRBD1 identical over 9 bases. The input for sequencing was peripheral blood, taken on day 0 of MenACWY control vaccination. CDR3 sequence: CASSLNSGTGNMKTQYF. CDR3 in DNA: TGTGCCAGCAGCCTGAATTCCGGGACAGGGAATATGAAGACCCAGTACTTC.